This is a list of T cell receptor beta chains from one sample in a study of beta chain features in type 1 diabetes. Measured with immunoSEQ multiplex PCR; TCRdb has only the in-frame clones, and not every one. The sample lists about 52,000 clones, over 40% occurring once. The specimen sequenced was Tregs from blood. Receptors originate from a young man with type 1 diabetes. Both conserved end residues are part of each CDR3. D genes are given only for firm matches. Not all rows give a size; the values are once, few, many and, for expanded clones, a class.

>TRBJ2-5|few|TRBD2|TRBV28
CASSRTSGETQYF
TGTGCCAGCAGTAGGACTAGCGGTGAGACCCAGTACTTC
>TRBJ2-7|NA|TRBD2|TRBV5-5
CASSLGLADSYEQYF
TGTGCCAGCAGCTTGGGCCTAGCGGACTCCTACGAGCAGTACTTC
>TRBJ2-7|NA|NA|TRBV14
CASSQGTYEQYF
TGTGCCAGCAGCCAAGGGACTTACGAGCAGTACTTC
>TRBJ2-5|NA|TRBD2|TRBV29-1
CSVTTSGRGETQYF
TGCAGCGTTACTACTAGCGGGAGAGGAGAGACCCAGTACTTC
>TRBJ2-5|NA|TRBD2|TRBV5-6
CASSPTSGVQETQYF
TGTGCCAGCAGTCCGACTAGCGGGGTCCAAGAGACCCAGTACTTC
>TRBJ2-7|NA|NA|TRBV7-9
CASSSQGYEQYF
TGTGCCAGCAGTTCACAGGGCTACGAGCAGTACTTC
>TRBJ2-5|few|NA|TRBV29-1
CSSLAGPVETQYF
TGCAGTTCATTGGCGGGCCCGGTAGAGACCCAGTACTTC
>TRBJ1-1|medium-sized|NA|TRBV7-9
CASSLDLRGDTEAFF
TGTGCCAGCAGCTTAGATTTACGGGGAGACACTGAAGCTTTCTTT
>TRBJ2-5|few|TRBD2|TRBV7-2
CASSLGILAGPQETQYF
TGTGCCAGCAGCTTAGGAATACTAGCGGGTCCTCAAGAGACCCAGTACTTC
>TRBJ2-1|NA|TRBD2|TRBV6-5
CASSPRSGSYNEQFF
TGTGCCAGCAGTCCCAGGAGCGGGAGCTACAATGAGCAGTTCTTC
>TRBJ1-5|few|NA|TRBV28
CASSFRDQPQHF
TGTGCCAGCAGTTTTCGGGATCAGCCCCAGCATTTT
>TRBJ2-1|few|NA|TRBV7-2
CASSPWWTMGNEQFF
TGTGCCAGCAGCCCATGGTGGACTATGGGCAATGAGCAGTTCTTC
>TRBJ2-1|NA|NA|TRBV4-3
CASSPSVYNEQFF
TGCGCCAGCAGCCCGTCAGTATACAATGAGCAGTTCTTC
>TRBJ2-5|NA|TRBD2|TRBV27
CASGTRLAGGATQYF
TGTGCCAGCGGGACTCGACTAGCGGGAGGGGCGACCCAGTACTTC
>TRBJ2-3|few|TRBD2|TRBV5-6
CASSLLGAGVSDTQYF
TGTGCCAGCAGCTTATTAGGAGCGGGAGTATCGGATACGCAGTATTTT
>TRBJ2-1|NA|NA|TRBV27
CASKRSGTEQFF
TGTGCCAGCAAACGCTCGGGAACTGAGCAGTTCTTC
>TRBJ2-1|few|TRBD1|TRBV15
CATSRRTGSINEQFF
TGTGCCACCAGCAGGAGGACAGGGTCTATCAATGAGCAGTTCTTC
>TRBJ1-4|few|NA|TRBV10-3
CAAMTPGTTNEKLFF
TGTGCCGCAATGACCCCAGGAACGACTAATGAAAAACTGTTTTTT
>TRBJ2-3|NA|TRBD2|TRBV18
CASSRGTSGSADTQYF
TGTGCCAGCTCACGAGGGACTAGCGGGAGCGCAGATACGCAGTATTTT
>TRBJ2-1|few|NA|TRBV2
CASSGAGSPYNEQFF
TGTGCCAGCAGTGGGGCGGGGAGTCCCTACAATGAGCAGTTCTTC
>TRBJ2-7|NA|TRBD1|TRBV28
CASSPIGQGRTYEQYF
TGTGCCAGCAGCCCAATTGGACAGGGGCGAACCTACGAGCAGTACTTC
>TRBJ1-4|NA|NA|TRBV5-6
CASSPGGATNEKLFF
TGTGCCAGCAGCCCTGGGGGGGCAACTAATGAAAAACTGTTTTTT
>TRBJ1-4|NA|TRBD1|TRBV10-3
CAISEQGQGNEKLFF
TGTGCCATCAGTGAACAGGGACAGGGTAATGAAAAACTGTTTTTT
>TRBJ2-1|NA|NA|TRBV5-8
CASSLLQANEQFF
TGTGCCAGCAGCTTGTTGCAGGCCAATGAGCAGTTCTTC
>TRBJ2-1|few|TRBD2|TRBV13
CASSLPSLAGGPKFF
TGTGCCAGCAGCTTACCGTCCCTAGCGGGAGGGCCGAAGTTCTTC
>TRBJ2-1|once|NA|TRBV15
CATGRDLSGEQFF
TGTGCCACCGGCAGAGATTTATCGGGGGAGCAGTTCTTC
>TRBJ2-7|NA|TRBD2|TRBV11-2
CASSSGGYEQYF
TGTGCCAGCAGCTCGGGGGGCTACGAGCAGTACTTC
>TRBJ2-2|once|TRBD2|TRBV6-6
CATESPLAGNTGELFF
TGTGCCACCGAAAGCCCCCTAGCGGGAAACACCGGGGAGCTGTTTTTT
>TRBJ2-2|NA|NA|TRBV19
CASIPVPSNTGELFF
TGTGCCAGTATTCCCGTCCCTTCGAACACCGGGGAGCTGTTTTTT
>TRBJ2-3|NA|NA|TRBV28
CASNRGRFTDTQYF
TGTGCCAGCAATAGAGGAAGATTCACAGATACGCAGTATTTT
>TRBJ2-1|NA|NA|TRBV18
CASSPALLTRYNEQFF
TGTGCCAGCTCACCCGCACTGCTTACTAGATACAATGAGCAGTTCTTC
>TRBJ2-1|NA|NA|TRBV6-1
CASVNRGSYNEQFF
TGTGCCAGTGTGAATCGGGGTAGTTACAATGAGCAGTTCTTC
>TRBJ2-5|few|NA|TRBV2
CASSGERGETQYF
TGTGCCAGCAGCGGAGAAAGGGGAGAGACCCAGTACTTC
>TRBJ1-2|NA|NA|TRBV7-2
CASSLAQDSGGYTF
TGTGCCAGCAGCTTAGCGCAAGATTCGGGTGGCTACACCTTC
>TRBJ2-1|few|TRBD2|TRBV7-9
CASSLLAGNEQFF
TGTGCCAGCAGCTTACTAGCGGGCAATGAGCAGTTCTTC
>TRBJ1-4|NA|TRBD1|TRBV5-1
CASSLAGQGAEKLFF
TGCGCCAGCAGCTTGGCGGGACAGGGGGCTGAAAAACTGTTTTTT
>TRBJ2-3|once|TRBD2|TRBV5-1
CASQPAGGRTDTQYF
TGCGCCAGTCAACCGGCGGGAGGTCGGACAGATACGCAGTATTTT
>TRBJ2-1|NA|NA|TRBV5-1
CASSLMTGTANEQFF
TGCGCCAGCAGCCTAATGACCGGGACTGCCAATGAGCAGTTCTTC
>TRBJ2-7|NA|NA|TRBV2
CASRWTGNYEQYF
TGTGCCAGCAGGTGGACGGGGAACTACGAGCAGTACTTC
>TRBJ2-5|NA|TRBD1|TRBV2
CASSAGQGKTQYF
TGTGCCAGCAGTGCGGGACAGGGGAAGACCCAGTACTTC
>TRBJ2-3|NA|TRBD2|TRBV5-5
CASGTGTSNTDTQYF
TGTGCCAGCGGGACCGGGACTAGCAACACAGATACGCAGTATTTT
>TRBJ2-7|NA|NA|TRBV28
CASSLWRQGTNEQYF
TGTGCCAGCAGTTTATGGAGGCAGGGAACGAACGAGCAGTACTTC
>TRBJ2-2|NA|TRBD2|TRBV5-1
CASSLGGLAGGTGELFF
TGCGCCAGCAGCCTCGGGGGACTAGCGGGAGGAACCGGGGAGCTGTTTTTT
>TRBJ1-2|once|TRBD1|TRBV2
CASSVRQGGYGYTF
TGTGCCAGCAGCGTAAGACAGGGCGGCTATGGCTACACCTTC
>TRBJ1-1|once|NA|TRBV6-1
CASSAGQGKNEAFF
TGTGCCAGCAGTGCGGGCCAGGGGAAAAATGAAGCTTTCTTT
>TRBJ2-7|NA|NA|TRBV28
CASSLYEQYF
TGTGCCAGCAGTCTCTACGAGCAGTACTTC
>TRBJ2-5|few|TRBD2|TRBV7-9
CASSTSGGQETQYF
TGTGCCAGCAGCACTAGCGGGGGCCAAGAGACCCAGTACTTC